The entry that follows covers one T cell receptor (beta chain) sequence. Each donor was a Caucasian adult residing in Nashville, Tennessee. The data derive from a study of shared clonotypes between healthy human individuals. As for the study in general: The donors, two women and three men, were aged 18 to 49.

Unsorted PBMC replicate PCRs used approximately 290 ng DNA, around 28,000 T cell genomes. Method: immunoSEQ multiplex PCR; TCRdb's copy keeps in-frame clones and lacks some. The sample includes fewer than 600,000 clones, roughly 80% of them seen just once. Germline values: CDR1 ENHRY, CDR2 SYGVKD. The CDR3 is 14 residues long. Losses at the gene ends were 10 bases for V and 3 bases for J; bases not matched to a gene: 5. This rearrangement joins TRBV10-3 to TRBJ1-4; 10 bases align to TRBD1. Material for sequencing was PBMCs. The sequence was obtained from a woman in her 40s in good health. Some clones in this sample may be carry-over from other donors' samples. The chain's CDR3 is CATKGQGANEKLFF. As DNA, the CDR3 is TGTGCCACGAAAGGACAGGGGGCTAATGAAAAACTGTTTTTT.